The rows below give T cell receptor beta chains drawn from one sample of a study of cytomegalovirus exposure and HLA in healthy donors. Repertoires were generated with immunoSEQ multiplex PCR, while TCRdb's copy carries only in-frame clones and drops some. This repertoire shows 100,000 to 150,000 clones, 77% found once; its top ten account for under 7%. Material: PBMCs. The receptors shown here come from a man aged 18 to 29 in good health and CMV-seropositive. The CDR3 runs from the conserved cysteine through the conserved F or W. The D gene is left open where the match is weak. For some rows the clone size is stated as once, few or many, or as a class when expanded; others skip it.

TRBV6-6	TRBD1	-	TRBJ2-7	TGTGCCACTTGGAGACAGGGAACATACGAGCAGTACTTC	CATWRQGTYEQYF
TRBV9	TRBD2	-	TRBJ2-5	TGTGCCAGCAGCGTAGGCGGGGGGGGTGAGACCCAGTACTTC	CASSVGGGGETQYF
TRBV9	TRBD1	once	TRBJ1-2	TGTGCCAGCAGCGTCGATAATACCTGGGGACAGTATGGCTACACCTTC	CASSVDNTWGQYGYTF
TRBV29-1	TRBD1	-	TRBJ1-3	TGCAGCGCCGGAGAGGGGACAGGGGGGTATTTT	CSAGEGTGGYF
TRBV30	-	-	TRBJ1-2	TGTGCCTGGAGTGGGTACGGTATGAACTATGGCTACACCTTC	CAWSGYGMNYGYTF
TRBV30	TRBD2	-	TRBJ2-1	TGTGCCTGGAGGGGGACTAGCGGGAGACGGGGTGAGCAGTTCTTC	CAWRGTSGRRGEQFF
TRBV15	-	-	TRBJ1-2	TGTGCCACCAGCACACGGTGGGGACACAGGCTTTCTGGCTACACCTTC	CATSTRWGHRLSGYTF
TRBV19	TRBD2	-	TRBJ2-6	TGTGCCAGTAGTAGGAGACTAGCCTCTCCTGGGGCCAACGTCCTGACTTTC	CASSRRLASPGANVLTF
TRBV2	-	-	TRBJ2-2	TGTGCCAGCTCATCCACAGCGAACACCGGGGAGCTGTTTTTT	CASSSTANTGELFF
TRBV6-1	TRBD1	-	TRBJ2-2	TGTGCCAGCAGTGGTCCGGGACAGACAATTGCCGGGGAGCTGTTTTTT	CASSGPGQTIAGELFF
TRBV27	-	-	TRBJ1-1	TGTGCCAGCAGTGTGACAGGTGAAACTGAAGCTTTCTTT	CASSVTGETEAFF
TRBV7-6	TRBD1	-	TRBJ1-3	TGTGCCAGCAGCGCCCATACCGACAGGGTGGATGGAAACACCATATATTTT	CASSAHTDRVDGNTIYF
TRBV11-2	-	few	TRBJ2-2	TGTGCCAGCAGCCCCCGTGAAACAATGGAGGACACCGGGGAGCTGTTTTTT	CASSPRETMEDTGELFF
TRBV7-8	TRBD1	-	TRBJ1-5	TGTGCCAGCAGCTTCCGGACAGGGACTTATAGCAATCAGCCCCAGCATTTT	CASSFRTGTYSNQPQHF
TRBV7-2	-	-	TRBJ2-4	TGTGCCAGCAGCTTAGGGGGAGTGAACATTCAGTACTTC	CASSLGGVNIQYF
TRBV13	-	-	TRBJ1-6	TGTGCCAGCAGCTTAGGCCGGGGTAGGGTCGATAATTCACCCCTCCACTTT	CASSLGRGRVDNSPLHF
TRBV5-1	-	-	TRBJ2-2	TGCGCCAGCAGCTTGTCCAGGGACGGGGAGCTGTTTTTT	CASSLSRDGELFF
TRBV7-9	TRBD1	few	TRBJ2-7	TGTGCCAGCAGCAGGACAGGGGGCGCGTCCTACGAGCAGTACTTC	CASSRTGGASYEQYF
TRBV15	-	-	TRBJ2-7	TGTGCCACCAGCAGAGATCGAGGGGGCGAGCAGTACTTC	CATSRDRGGEQYF
TRBV5-1	-	-	TRBJ1-2	TGCGCCAGCAGCTCGGTGGCGGCTAACTATGGCTACACCTTC	CASSSVAANYGYTF
TRBV7-6	TRBD2	-	TRBJ2-1	TGTGCCAGCAGCTTAGCGCTTCGGACTAGCGGGAGGAGTGTGTACAATGAGCAGTTCTTC	CASSLALRTSGRSVYNEQFF
TRBV19	TRBD1	few	TRBJ1-4	TGTGCCAGTAGAAAACAGGGGCCTAATGAAAAACTGTTTTTT	CASRKQGPNEKLFF
TRBV11-2	TRBD1	few	TRBJ2-7	TGTGCCAGCAGCGCCACAGGGGGATTCACCTACGAGCAGTACTTC	CASSATGGFTYEQYF
TRBV7-9	-	-	TRBJ1-2	TGTGCCAGCAGCTTAAGTAGCTATGGCTACACCTTC	CASSLSSYGYTF
TRBV27	-	-	TRBJ2-2	TGTGCCAGCAGTTTCATTAGGGAGGCGAACACCGGGGAGCTGTTTTTT	CASSFIREANTGELFF
TRBV5-1	-	-	TRBJ1-3	TGCGCCAGCAGCTCAGGGGACATAACTGGAAACACCATATATTTT	CASSSGDITGNTIYF
TRBV27	-	-	TRBJ1-5	TGTGCCAGCAGTTTAGCAGGGCCTCAGCCCCAGCATTTT	CASSLAGPQPQHF
TRBV7-9	TRBD1	-	TRBJ1-1	TGTGCCAGCAGCTCGACTCTTAGGACAGGGATGAACACTGAAGCTTTCTTT	CASSSTLRTGMNTEAFF
TRBV5-1	TRBD1	-	TRBJ1-1	TGCGCCAGCAGCTTCCAGGGACAGGGAGGAACTGAAGCTTTCTTT	CASSFQGQGGTEAFF
TRBV14	-	once	TRBJ1-2	TGTGCCAGCAGCCAAGATGCGGAGGGATGGGACTATGGCTACACCTTC	CASSQDAEGWDYGYTF
TRBV19	-	-	TRBJ2-7	TGTGCCAGTAGTATATCAGGGAAGGGATACGAGCAGTACTTC	CASSISGKGYEQYF
TRBV19	TRBD2	few	TRBJ2-2	TGTGCCAGTAAGAGAGAGGGAGGGATGAACACCGGGGAGCTGTTTTTT	CASKREGGMNTGELFF
TRBV6-6	TRBD1	-	TRBJ2-7	TGTGCCAGCAGTTACAAGTGGGAGACAGGGGACGAGCAGTACTTC	CASSYKWETGDEQYF
TRBV30	TRBD2	-	TRBJ2-3	TGTGCCTGCGGGGGCCGGGGGGGGACCGGCACAGATACGCAGTATTTT	CACGGRGGTGTDTQYF
TRBV5-1	-	-	TRBJ1-1	TGCGCCAGCAGCTTCTCGGGTAGGAACACTGAAGCTTTCTTT	CASSFSGRNTEAFF
TRBV7-6	-	-	TRBJ2-3	TGTGCCAGCAGCCCACTGGGGGCCAGCACAGATACGCAGTATTTT	CASSPLGASTDTQYF
TRBV5-5	-	-	TRBJ2-7	TGTGCCAGCAGCCCCGTCGGGTACTCCTACGAGCAGTACTTC	CASSPVGYSYEQYF
TRBV11-2	TRBD1	-	TRBJ2-7	TGTGCCAGCAGCTTAGGGCCGGGACAGGGTACGTACGAGCAGTACTTC	CASSLGPGQGTYEQYF
TRBV6-5	TRBD1	few	TRBJ2-2	TGTGCCAGCAGCCGGACAGGGTCGAACACCGGGGAGCTGTTTTTT	CASSRTGSNTGELFF
TRBV29-1	TRBD2	-	TRBJ2-3	TGCAGCGTGGGGACTAGCGGGAGTCGGGTTGCGCAGTATTTT	CSVGTSGSRVAQYF
TRBV6-6	TRBD1	-	TRBJ2-3	TGTGCCAGCAGTTACCGGGGACAGTTTAGCACAGATACGCAGTATTTT	CASSYRGQFSTDTQYF
TRBV9	TRBD1	-	TRBJ2-7	TGTGCCAGCAGCGTCGAGGGGGCTTCCTACGAGCAGTACTTC	CASSVEGASYEQYF
TRBV28	-	-	TRBJ2-5	TGTGCCAGCAGCTCTTTCCTAGAGACCCAGTACTTC	CASSSFLETQYF
TRBV11-2	TRBD1	-	TRBJ1-2	TGTGCCAGCAGCTTAGCCTGGGGACAGGACTATGGCTACACCTTC	CASSLAWGQDYGYTF
TRBV7-6	TRBD1	-	TRBJ2-1	TGTGCCAGCAGCTCACAGGGGTTATGGAATGAGCAGTTCTTC	CASSSQGLWNEQFF
TRBV13	-	-	TRBJ2-7	TGTGCCAGCAGCCCCGACGGGACAAATGCCTACGAGCAGTACTTC	CASSPDGTNAYEQYF
TRBV6-5	TRBD2	-	TRBJ2-3	TGTGCCACAGCATCGGGACTAAGGGTGGATACGCAGTATTTT	CATASGLRVDTQYF
TRBV18	-	-	TRBJ2-5	TGTGCCAGCTCACCACTCGGACTTAACCGTGAGACCCAGTACTTC	CASSPLGLNRETQYF
TRBV2	-	-	TRBJ1-1	TGTGCCAGCGTGGAGAGGGGGAGCCCTGAAGCTTTCTTT	CASVERGSPEAFF
TRBV10-3	-	-	TRBJ2-4	TGTGCCATCAGTGCGGAGGGGGCGGCCAAAAACATTCAGTACTTC	CAISAEGAAKNIQYF
TRBV2	-	-	TRBJ1-5	TGTGCCAGCAAGTTCCAGAGCGGGCAGCCCCAGCATTTT	CASKFQSGQPQHF
TRBV7-3	-	-	TRBJ1-1	TGTGCCAGCAGCTCCGGTGGGAACACTGAAGCTTTCTTT	CASSSGGNTEAFF
TRBV6-6	-	few	TRBJ2-1	TGTGCCAGCCTGGACTACCTTCGTGCGGAGCAGTTCTTC	CASLDYLRAEQFF
TRBV5-4	-	-	TRBJ2-5	TGTGCCAGCAGCTACGGACACTCAATGGAGACCCAGTACTTC	CASSYGHSMETQYF
TRBV9	TRBD2	-	TRBJ2-7	TGTGCCAGCAGCGAGCGACTAGCGGGAGATTTGGGCGAGCAGTACTTC	CASSERLAGDLGEQYF
TRBV7-9	-	-	TRBJ1-5	TGTGCCAGCACCCAGGGCGCTCAGCCCCAGCATTTT	CASTQGAQPQHF
TRBV5-1	TRBD2	-	TRBJ2-7	TGCGCCAGCAGCGCTTTAGCGGGGACCTTCTACGAGCAGTACTTC	CASSALAGTFYEQYF
TRBV7-9	-	-	TRBJ1-1	TGTGCCAGCAGTCCCGGTTACGGGAACACTGAAGCTTTCTTT	CASSPGYGNTEAFF
TRBV6-6	TRBD1	-	TRBJ1-4	TGTGCCAGCAGTCCCGGACAGGGGGGCTTTGAAAAACTGTTTTTT	CASSPGQGGFEKLFF
TRBV6-5	-	-	TRBJ1-1	TGTGCCAGCAGGTCAGTCCCCACTGAAGCTTTCTTT	CASRSVPTEAFF